Listed here are 23 T cell receptor beta chains from one sample, sequenced in a study of T cells in pancreatic ductal adenocarcinoma. Here immunoSEQ multiplex PCR was the method, and the copy in TCRdb shows in-frame clones only, minus some. In the table there are thousands of clones, about 72% of which are singletons. Surgery without prior neoadjuvant therapy was the treatment of the selected pancreatic ductal adenocarcinoma patients. Sequencing was done on a sample of pancreatic tumor tissue. The receptor source for this set is a human donor with pancreatic ductal adenocarcinoma.

This clone was counted between two and nine times. The chain couples TRBV7-3 to TRBJ2-3, with 11 bases lining up with TRBD2. Looked up from germline, CDR1 is SGHTA and CDR2 is FQGTGA. The CDR3 contains 14 residues. The J segment lost 5 bases and the V segment lost 5 bases, leaving 3 bases of the junction unmatched. The CDR3 loop is CASSRGLAGDTQYF. CDR3 in DNA: TGTGCCAGCAGCCGAGGACTAGCGGGAGATACGCAGTATTTT.

This clone has a handful of counts. J is TRBJ1-6 and V is TRBV28, with 9 positions matching TRBD1. This CDR3 comprises 17 residues. CDR1 is MDHEN and CDR2 is SYDVKM in the germline V gene. V dropped 4 bases and J dropped 0; count of bases not matched to a gene: 4. The CDR3 reads CASSSVDRGSYNSPLHF. In DNA, the CDR3 is TGTGCCAGCAGTTCAGTGGACAGGGGCTCCTATAATTCACCCCTCCACTTT.

The chain recombines TRBV18 with TRBJ2-4; D unresolved. Germline CDR1 is KGHSH and CDR2 is LQKENI. The CDR3 sequence is 18 residues long. Trimming took 0 bases from V and 0 from J, leaving 15 bases between them. The DNA for the CDR3 is TGTGCCAGCTCACCACCACACCGGGTGGGTCCAGCCAAAAACATTCAGTACTTC. This codes for CASSPPHRVGPAKNIQYF.

The chain joins TRBV6-5 to TRBJ1-2; the D gene is possibly TRBD1 (5 bases). Germline V CDR1 and CDR2: MNHEY, SVGAGI. Trimming shortened V by 5 bases and J by 8 bases, and 15 bases separated the two germline ends. The CDR3 runs 13 residues. The CDR3 DNA follows: TGTGCCAGCAGTCCGGGACTAAGAAACGGCTACACCTTC. As protein: CASSPGLRNGYTF.

The chain carries TRBV18 and TRBJ2-5; TRBD1 aligns across 7 bases. From germline, CDR1 is KGHSH and CDR2 LQKENI. This CDR3 has 15 amino acids. The V and J ends lost 6 bases and 2 bases, in that order; junction bases with no gene match: 9. The CDR3 reads CASSYLSRGQETQYF. The CDR3 DNA follows: TGTGCCAGCTCTTATTTAAGCAGGGGGCAAGAGACCCAGTACTTC.

This clone was counted once. CDR3 in amino acids: CASSDSSGGANEQFF. The CDR3 DNA sequence: TGTGCCAGCAGTGACTCTAGCGGGGGGGCCAATGAGCAGTTCTTC. This chain connects TRBV6-4 to TRBJ2-1, with 11 positions matching TRBD2. Trimming cost V 0 bases and J 6 bases; bases outside gene matches: 1. The CDR3 extends over 15 amino acids. Germline CDR1 and CDR2: MRHNA and SNTAGT.

The chain uses TRBV30 and TRBJ1-2; D uncertain. The CDR3 covers 14 residues. Germline CDR1 and CDR2: GTSNPN and SVGIG (reference sequence). Between the trimmed V and J ends, which lost 2 bases and 7 bases, there was a span of 17 bases. The DNA of the CDR3 is TGTGCCTGGAGTAGAATGGTGGGCGTCTTTGGCTACACCTTC. Translating it yields CAWSRMVGVFGYTF.

The rearrangement joins TRBV5-6 to TRBJ2-7, with D perhaps TRBD2 (8 bases). This CDR3 is 15 amino acids long. The V and J ends lost 4 bases and 0 bases respectively, with 14 bases between them. Germline assignment: CDR1 SGHDT and CDR2 YYEEEE. The CDR3, as DNA: TGTGCCAGCAGCCCGGGGGGGGACAGCTCCTACGAGCAGTACTTC. Protein product: CASSPGGDSSYEQYF. The whole variable domain, filled in from reference TRBV5-6 and TRBJ2-7, reads DAGVTQSPTHLIKTRGQQVTLRCSPKSGHDTVSWYQQALGQGPQFIFQYYEEEERQRGNFPDRFSGHQFPNYSSELNVNALLLGDSALYLCASSPGGDSSYEQYFGPGTRLTVT.

This sequence joins TRBV9 and TRBJ2-1; TRBD1 aligns across 10 bases. There are 15 residues in the CDR3. Germline lookup yields CDR1 SGDLS and CDR2 YYNGEE. With 4 bases clipped from V and 8 bases from J, the junction kept 9 bases outside the gene matches. CDR3 sequence reads: CASSTTGQGWDEQFF. The CDR3 DNA follows: TGTGCCAGCAGCACAACGGGACAGGGGTGGGATGAGCAGTTCTTC. The full variable domain, in which reference TRBV9 and TRBJ2-1 provide the parts outside the CDR3, is DSGVTQTPKHLITATGQRVTLRCSPRSGDLSVYWYQQSLDQGLQFLIQYYNGEERAKGNILERFSAQQFPDLHSELNLSSLELGDSALYFCASSTTGQGWDEQFFGPGTRLTVL.

The gene calls are TRBV7-7 and TRBJ2-1, with 9 bases aligning to TRBD2. Unmatched junction bases numbered 4, after V lost 3 bases and J lost 4 bases. Germline V lookup: CDR1 SSHAT, CDR2 FNYEAQ (reference sequence). CDR3 length: 15 residues. The CDR3 reads CASSLGAGGYNEQFF. In DNA, the CDR3 is TGTGCCAGCAGCTTGGGAGCGGGGGGTTACAATGAGCAGTTCTTC.

V gene TRBV7-2 combines with J gene TRBJ2-3; 11 bases match TRBD2. The V gene's germline CDR1 is SGHTA and CDR2 FQGNSA. V trimming: 1 base; J trimming: 0 bases; junction bases outside the gene matches: 6. This CDR3 is 18 amino acids long. The CDR3 DNA sequence: TGTGCCAGCAGCTTAGTTGGGACTAGCGGAGCTAGCACAGATACGCAGTATTTT. Its translation: CASSLVGTSGASTDTQYF.

The chain uses TRBV25-1 and TRBJ1-1; possible D gene TRBD1, 5 bases. V shed 6 bases and J shed 0 bases, with 11 bases lying between them. The CDR3 runs to 14 residues. The germline V gene has CDR1 MGHDK and CDR2 SYGVNS. CDR3 in DNA: TGTGCCAGCAGAGTCCGGGGGATGAACACTGAAGCTTTCTTT. Protein: CASRVRGMNTEAFF.

V gene TRBV9 combines with J gene TRBJ1-2, with TRBD1 matching over 7 bases. The CDR3 totals 16 residues. The J segment lost 8 bases and the V segment lost 0 bases, leaving 13 bases of the junction unmatched. Germline CDR1 SGDLS, CDR2 YYNGEE. DNA for the CDR3: TGTGCCAGCAGCGTAGAAGGAGCGACAGGGATTGAAGGCTACACCTTC. As protein: CASSVEGATGIEGYTF.

This clone appeared a single time. The chain has TRBV28 and TRBJ1-5, with D possibly matching TRBD1 (5 bases). Germline CDR1 is MDHEN and CDR2 is SYDVKM. V shed 6 bases and J shed 0 bases, with 12 bases lying between them. CDR3 size: 15 residues. CDR3 protein: CASSQPGVSNQPQHF. The CDR3 DNA sequence: TGTGCCAGCAGCCAGCCGGGGGTTAGCAATCAGCCCCAGCATTTT.

The V and J genes are TRBV19 and TRBJ1-5; D possibly corresponds to TRBD1 (6 bases). Germline V gives CDR1 LNHDA, CDR2 SQIVND (reference sequence). The CDR3 length is 17 residues. V was cut by 4 bases and J by 0 bases, with 16 bases left in between. The CDR3: CASSTRDTPYSNQPQHF. The CDR3 DNA follows: TGTGCCAGTAGTACCCGGGACACACCTTATAGCAATCAGCCCCAGCATTTT. Using reference TRBV19 and TRBJ1-5 for the parts outside the CDR3, the full variable domain is DGGITQSPKYLFRKEGQNVTLSCEQNLNHDAMYWYRQDPGQGLRLIYYSQIVNDFQKGDIAEGYSVSREKKESFPLTVTSAQKNPTAFYLCASSTRDTPYSNQPQHFGDGTRLSIL.

DNA for the CDR3: TGTGCCATTTCCCAAGGAAACACCATATATTTT. Translated, it gives CAISQGNTIYF. The J gene is TRBJ1-3, the V gene TRBV19; the D is unclear. Germline lookup yields CDR1 LNHDA and CDR2 SQIVND (reference sequence). Trimming cost V 10 bases and J 4 bases, with 8 bases left between them. This CDR3 contains 11 residues.

The V gene is TRBV9, the J gene TRBJ2-1; TRBD1 matches 7 bases. Trimming took 3 bases from V and 3 from J; bases not matched to a gene: 6. The CDR3 has 15 amino acids. The germline gives CDR1 SGDLS, CDR2 YYNGEE. Written as DNA, the CDR3 is TGTGCCAGCAGCGCATACCAGGGGGTCTACAATGAGCAGTTCTTC. It codes for CASSAYQGVYNEQFF.

This chain links TRBV19 with TRBJ2-7; 10 bases are a match to TRBD1. V shed 6 bases, J shed 6 bases, and the junction held 5 bases outside the gene matches. This CDR3 region has 13 residues. CDR1 LNHDA and CDR2 SQIVND come from the germline V gene (reference sequence). The DNA for the CDR3 is TGTGCCAGTAGCCGGGACAGGGGCTCCGAGCAGTACTTC. Its protein is CASSRDRGSEQYF.

The rearrangement uses TRBV28 and TRBJ1-6, with TRBD1 matching over 7 bases. From germline, CDR1 is MDHEN and CDR2 SYDVKM. J was trimmed by 10 bases and V by 7 bases; bases with no gene match: 13. The CDR3 is made up of 15 amino acids. CDR3 amino acids: CASTPSQGFESPLHF. In DNA form, the CDR3 reads TGTGCCAGCACCCCATCACAGGGGTTTGAATCACCCCTCCACTTT.

This chain joins TRBV11-2 and TRBJ2-5; D is uncertain. V shed 3 bases and J shed 4 bases, with 18 bases lying between them. The germline gives CDR1 SGHAT, CDR2 FQNNGV. CDR3 length equals 16 residues. The CDR3 spells CASSFGLSHPGETQYF. CDR3 DNA sequence: TGTGCCAGCAGCTTCGGTCTCAGTCACCCGGGAGAGACCCAGTACTTC.

The genes are TRBV28 and TRBJ2-1, with D unclear. The CDR3 contains 13 residues. V was clipped by 1 base and J by 4 bases, with 5 bases between them. Germline loops: CDR1 MDHEN, CDR2 SYDVKM. CDR3 protein: CASSLFRYNEQFF. In DNA, the CDR3 is TGTGCCAGCAGTTTATTTCGGTACAATGAGCAGTTCTTC.

The V call is TRBV5-3, the J call TRBJ1-1; D remains unclear. TRBV5-3 is recorded as an ORF, its role being uncertain. The CDR3 contains 16 residues. V lost 4 bases and J lost 5, with 21 bases in between. This chain's CDR3 is CARSLHKDGGRTEAFF. The DNA of the CDR3 is TGTGCCAGAAGCCTGCATAAGGACGGAGGGAGAACTGAAGCTTTCTTT.

CDR3 protein: CASQKRTRDRFEQYF. CDR3 coding DNA: TGTGCCAGCCAGAAACGGACAAGGGATAGGTTCGAGCAGTACTTC. This chain joins TRBV6-5 and TRBJ2-7; D is perhaps TRBD1 (5 bases). The CDR3 runs to 15 residues. The V gene's germline CDR1 is MNHEY and CDR2 SVGAGI. Trimming took off 8 bases at V and 6 bases at J, with 23 bases between the two ends.